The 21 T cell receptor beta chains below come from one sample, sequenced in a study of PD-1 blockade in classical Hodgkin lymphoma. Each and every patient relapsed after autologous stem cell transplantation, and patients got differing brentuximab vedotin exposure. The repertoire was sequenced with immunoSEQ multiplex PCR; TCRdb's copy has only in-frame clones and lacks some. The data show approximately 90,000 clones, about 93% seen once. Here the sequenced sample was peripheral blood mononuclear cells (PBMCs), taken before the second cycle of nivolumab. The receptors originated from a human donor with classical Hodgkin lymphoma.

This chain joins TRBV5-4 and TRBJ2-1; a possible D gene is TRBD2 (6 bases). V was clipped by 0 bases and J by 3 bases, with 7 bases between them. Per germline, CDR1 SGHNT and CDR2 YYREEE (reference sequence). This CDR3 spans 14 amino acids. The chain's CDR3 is CASSLASDYNEQFF. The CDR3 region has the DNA TGTGCCAGCAGCTTGGCTAGCGACTACAATGAGCAGTTCTTC.

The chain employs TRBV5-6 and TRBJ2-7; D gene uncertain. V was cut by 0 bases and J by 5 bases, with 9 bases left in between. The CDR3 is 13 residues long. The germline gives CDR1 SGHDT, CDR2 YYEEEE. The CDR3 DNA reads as TGTGCCAGCAGCTTGGACGTCTACGACGAGCAGTACTTC. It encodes CASSLDVYDEQYF.

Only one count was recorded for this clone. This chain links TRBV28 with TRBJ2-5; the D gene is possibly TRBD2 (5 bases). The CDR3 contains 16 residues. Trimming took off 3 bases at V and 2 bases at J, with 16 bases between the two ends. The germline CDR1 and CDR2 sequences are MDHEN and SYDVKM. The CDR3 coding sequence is TGTGCCAGCAGTTTCCCGGGATTTTCGTATCAAGAGACCCAGTACTTC. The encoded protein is CASSFPGFSYQETQYF.

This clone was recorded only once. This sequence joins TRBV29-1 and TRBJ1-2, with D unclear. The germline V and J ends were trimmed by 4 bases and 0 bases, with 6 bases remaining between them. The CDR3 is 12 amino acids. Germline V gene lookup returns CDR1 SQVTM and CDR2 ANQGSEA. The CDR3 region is CSVATANYGYTF. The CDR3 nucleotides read TGCAGCGTTGCCACAGCTAACTATGGCTACACCTTC.

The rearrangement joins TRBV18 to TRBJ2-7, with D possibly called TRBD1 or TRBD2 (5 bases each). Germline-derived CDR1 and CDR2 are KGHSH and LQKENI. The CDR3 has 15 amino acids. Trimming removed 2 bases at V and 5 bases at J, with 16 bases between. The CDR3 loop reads CASSPGTIYADEQYF. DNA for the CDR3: TGTGCCAGCTCACCAGGGACGATTTACGCAGACGAGCAGTACTTC.

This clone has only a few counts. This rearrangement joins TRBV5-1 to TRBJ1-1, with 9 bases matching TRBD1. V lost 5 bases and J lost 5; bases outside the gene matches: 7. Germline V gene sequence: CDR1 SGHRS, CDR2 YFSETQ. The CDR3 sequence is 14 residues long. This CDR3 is CASRDQTGGTEAFF. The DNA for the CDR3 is TGCGCCAGCAGGGACCAGACAGGGGGTACTGAAGCTTTCTTT. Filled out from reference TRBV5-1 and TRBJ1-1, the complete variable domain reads KAGVTQTPRYLIKTRGQQVTLSCSPISGHRSVSWYQQTPGQGLQFLFEYFSETQRNKGNFPGRFSGRQFSNSRSEMNVSTLELGDSALYLCASRDQTGGTEAFFGQGTRLTVV.

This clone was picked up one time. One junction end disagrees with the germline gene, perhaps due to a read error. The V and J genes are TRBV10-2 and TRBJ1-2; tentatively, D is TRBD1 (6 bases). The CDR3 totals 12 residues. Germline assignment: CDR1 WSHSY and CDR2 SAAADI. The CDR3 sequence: CASSSLGAIVFF. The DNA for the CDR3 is TGCGCCAGCAGTTCATTGGGGGCTATAGTCTTCTTC.

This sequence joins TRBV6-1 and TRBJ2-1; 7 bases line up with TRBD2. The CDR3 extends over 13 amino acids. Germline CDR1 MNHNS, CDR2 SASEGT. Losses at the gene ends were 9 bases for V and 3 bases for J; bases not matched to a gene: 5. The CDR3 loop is CARSSGLYNEQFF. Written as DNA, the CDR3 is TGTGCCAGATCTAGCGGCCTCTACAATGAGCAGTTCTTC.

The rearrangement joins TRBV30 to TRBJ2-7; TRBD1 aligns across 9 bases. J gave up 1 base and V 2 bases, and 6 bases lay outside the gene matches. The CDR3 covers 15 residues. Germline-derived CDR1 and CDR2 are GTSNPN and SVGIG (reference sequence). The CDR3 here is CAWSLDRGGSYEQYF. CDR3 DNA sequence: TGTGCCTGGAGTTTGGACAGGGGAGGATCCTACGAGCAGTACTTC.

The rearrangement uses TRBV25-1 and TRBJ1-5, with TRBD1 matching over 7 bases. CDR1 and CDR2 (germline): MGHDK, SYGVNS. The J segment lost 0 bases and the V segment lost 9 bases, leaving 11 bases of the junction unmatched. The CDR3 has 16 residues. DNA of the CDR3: TGTGCCAGGAACAGGGGTTTCGTTAATAGCAATCAGCCCCAGCATTTT. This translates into CARNRGFVNSNQPQHF.

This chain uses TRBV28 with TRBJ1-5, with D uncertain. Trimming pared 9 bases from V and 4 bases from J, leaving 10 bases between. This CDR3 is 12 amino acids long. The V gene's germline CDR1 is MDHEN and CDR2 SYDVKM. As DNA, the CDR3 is TGTGCCAGGGGTAGAGGGAATCAGCCCCAGCATTTT. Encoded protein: CARGRGNQPQHF.

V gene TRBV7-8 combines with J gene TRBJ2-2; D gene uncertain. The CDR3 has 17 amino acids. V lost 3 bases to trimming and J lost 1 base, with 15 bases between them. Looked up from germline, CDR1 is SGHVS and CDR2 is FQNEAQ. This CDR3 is CASSFPALDGNTGELFF. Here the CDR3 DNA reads TGTGCCAGCAGCTTTCCCGCCCTCGACGGGAACACCGGGGAGCTGTTTTTT.

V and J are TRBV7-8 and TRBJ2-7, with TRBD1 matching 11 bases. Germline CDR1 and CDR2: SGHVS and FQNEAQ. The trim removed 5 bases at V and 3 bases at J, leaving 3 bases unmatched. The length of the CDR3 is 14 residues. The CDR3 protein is CASSIGTGGYEQYF. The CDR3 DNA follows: TGTGCCAGCAGCATCGGGACAGGGGGCTACGAGCAGTACTTC.

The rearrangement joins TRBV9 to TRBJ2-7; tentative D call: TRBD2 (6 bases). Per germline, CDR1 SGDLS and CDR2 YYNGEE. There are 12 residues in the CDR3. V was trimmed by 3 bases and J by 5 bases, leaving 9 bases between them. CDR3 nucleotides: TGTGCCAGCAGCGGGCGGGGCAACGAGCAGTACTTC. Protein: CASSGRGNEQYF.

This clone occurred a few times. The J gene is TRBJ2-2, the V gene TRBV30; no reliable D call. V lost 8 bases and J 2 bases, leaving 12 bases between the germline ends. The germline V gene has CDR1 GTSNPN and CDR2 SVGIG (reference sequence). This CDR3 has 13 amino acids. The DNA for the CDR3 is TGTGCCCGATTGACTGCTAACACCGGGGAGCTGTTTTTT. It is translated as CARLTANTGELFF.

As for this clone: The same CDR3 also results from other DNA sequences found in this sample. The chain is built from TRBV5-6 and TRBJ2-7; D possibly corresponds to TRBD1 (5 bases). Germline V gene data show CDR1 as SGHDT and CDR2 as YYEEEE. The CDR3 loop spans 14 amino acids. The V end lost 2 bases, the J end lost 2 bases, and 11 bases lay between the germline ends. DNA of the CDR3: TGTGCCAGCAGCTTTGGCACAGGTCCCTACGAGCAGTACTTC. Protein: CASSFGTGPYEQYF.

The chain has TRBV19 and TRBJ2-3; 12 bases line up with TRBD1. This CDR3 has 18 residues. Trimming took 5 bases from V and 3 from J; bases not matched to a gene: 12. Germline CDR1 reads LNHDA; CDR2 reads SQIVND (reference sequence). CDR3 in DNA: TGTGCCAGTAGTGCCTACACCGGGACAGGGGGCGCGACAGATACGCAGTATTTT. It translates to CASSAYTGTGGATDTQYF.

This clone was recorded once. Written as DNA, the CDR3 is TGTGCCAGCAGCTTAACCCGGCTTACCTACGAGCAGTACTTC. Protein sequence: CASSLTRLTYEQYF. The J gene is TRBJ2-7, the V gene TRBV5-5, with D unclear. The CDR3 length is 14 residues. Trimming removed 2 bases from V and 2 bases from J, with 11 bases in between. Germline loops: CDR1 SGHKS, CDR2 YYEKEE (reference sequence). Full variable domain (outside the CDR3, taken from reference TRBV5-5 and TRBJ2-7): DAGVTQSPTHLIKTRGQQVTLRCSPISGHKSVSWYQQVLGQGPQFIFQYYEKEERGRGNFPDRFSARQFPNYSSELNVNALLLGDSALYLCASSLTRLTYEQYFGPGTRLTVT.

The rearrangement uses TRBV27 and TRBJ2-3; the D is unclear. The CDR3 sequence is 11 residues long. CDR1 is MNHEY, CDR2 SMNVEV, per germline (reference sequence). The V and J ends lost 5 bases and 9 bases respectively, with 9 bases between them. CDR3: CASSASRTQYF. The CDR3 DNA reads TGTGCCAGCAGTGCCAGCCGAACGCAGTATTTT.

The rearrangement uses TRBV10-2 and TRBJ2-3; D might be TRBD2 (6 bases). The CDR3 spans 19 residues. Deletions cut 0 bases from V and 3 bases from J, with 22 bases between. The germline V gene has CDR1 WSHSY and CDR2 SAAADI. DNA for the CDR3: TGCGCCAGCAGTGAGTCGGGTGGGAGGCCCGGGCGGCGGACAGATACGCAGTATTTT. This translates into CASSESGGRPGRRTDTQYF.

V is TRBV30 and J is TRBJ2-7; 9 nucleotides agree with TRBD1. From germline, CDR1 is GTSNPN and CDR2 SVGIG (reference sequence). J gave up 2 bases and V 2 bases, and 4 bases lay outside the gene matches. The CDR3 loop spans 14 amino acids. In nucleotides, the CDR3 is TGTGCCTGGAGTCCGGGACAGGGAACCTACGAGCAGTACTTC. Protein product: CAWSPGQGTYEQYF.